Shown below are 14 T cell receptor beta chains from a single sample sequenced in a study of control samples from healthy donors and cancer patients. The table came from immunoSEQ multiplex PCR; TCRdb's copy has only in-frame clones and leaves some out. The profile shows approximately 46,000 clones, 87% of them singletons. Sequenced material: PBMCs. The receptor source for this set is a woman between 55 and 75 years old with lung cancer.

This sequence joins TRBV7-2 and TRBJ2-7; D tentatively reads TRBD1 or TRBD2 (5 bases each). The CDR3 has 16 residues. V was cut by 2 bases and J by 0 bases, with 14 bases left in between. The V gene's germline CDR1 is SGHTA and CDR2 FQGNSA. CDR3 loop: CASSLSSGALSYEQYF. The DNA of the CDR3 is TGTGCCAGCAGCTTATCATCCGGGGCTCTCTCCTACGAGCAGTACTTC.

V usage is TRBV7-6 and J usage is TRBJ2-7; the match to TRBD1 covers 8 bases. Germline V gene sequence: CDR1 SGHVS, CDR2 FNYEAQ. This CDR3 contains 17 residues. With 1 base clipped from V and 9 bases from J, the junction kept 17 bases outside the gene matches. The CDR3 reads CASSLVSRQGLPTRQYF. In DNA, the CDR3 is TGTGCCAGCAGCTTAGTTTCCAGACAGGGGTTGCCTACGAGGCAGTACTTC.

V and J are TRBV25-1 and TRBJ1-1; D call uncertain. V lost 3 bases and J 0 bases, leaving 17 bases between the germline ends. This CDR3 comprises 17 residues. Looked up from germline, CDR1 is MGHDK and CDR2 is SYGVNS. The CDR3 loop reads CASSEFPVGGVNTEAFF. The DNA of the CDR3 is TGTGCCAGCAGTGAGTTTCCGGTAGGCGGGGTGAACACTGAAGCTTTCTTT.

The chain recombines TRBV7-3 with TRBJ2-1; D is undetermined. CDR3 length: 13 residues. Trimming removed 4 bases from V and 10 bases from J, with 14 bases in between. Germline loops: CDR1 SGHTA, CDR2 FQGTGA. Here the CDR3 DNA reads TGTGCCAGCAGCTATCACGGTAAGGGAGAGCAGTTCTTC. Its translation: CASSYHGKGEQFF.

This rearrangement joins TRBV9 to TRBJ2-5; D is uncertain. With 0 bases removed from V and 0 bases from J, the gap between germline ends came to 6 bases. The CDR3 sequence is 14 residues long. Germline CDR1 and CDR2: SGDLS and YYNGEE. The CDR3 protein is CASSVDPNQETQYF. Here the CDR3 DNA reads TGTGCCAGCAGCGTAGATCCCAACCAAGAGACCCAGTACTTC.

The rearrangement joins TRBV7-9 to TRBJ2-5, with TRBD2 identical over 7 bases. J was trimmed by 5 bases and V by 6 bases; bases with no gene match: 12. The CDR3 totals 15 residues. Looked up from germline, CDR1 is SEHNR and CDR2 is FQNEAQ (reference sequence). CDR3 sequence: CASRDTTSHTETQYF. Here the CDR3 DNA reads TGTGCCAGCAGGGATACGACTAGCCACACGGAGACCCAGTACTTC. The entire variable domain, with the rest obtained from reference TRBV7-9 and TRBJ2-5, is as follows: DTGVSQNPRHKITKRGQNVTFRCDPISEHNRLYWYRQTLGQGPEFLTYFQNEAQLEKSRLLSDRFSAERPKGSFSTLEIQRTEQGDSAMYLCASRDTTSHTETQYFGPGTRLLVL.

This CDR3 is CASSKTGQGVHEQYF. The CDR3 DNA sequence: TGTGCCAGCAGCAAAACGGGACAGGGTGTCCACGAGCAGTACTTC. V usage is TRBV21-1 and J usage is TRBJ2-7; TRBD1 reflects the table's D call only, with no check against the DNA. TRBV21-1 is a known pseudogene. The length of the CDR3 is 15 residues.

The V call is TRBV5-6, the J call TRBJ1-2; 9 bases map to TRBD1. In germline, CDR1 is SGHDT, CDR2 YYEEEE. This CDR3 comprises 14 residues. The V and J ends lost 0 bases and 5 bases, in that order; junction bases with no gene match: 2. CDR3 amino acids: CASSLGTGVYGYTF. Written as DNA, the CDR3 is TGTGCCAGCAGCTTGGGGACAGGGGTTTATGGCTACACCTTC.

The V gene is TRBV10-3, the J gene TRBJ1-1; the match to TRBD1 covers 9 bases. Per germline, CDR1 ENHRY and CDR2 SYGVKD. V dropped 6 bases and J dropped 2; count of bases not matched to a gene: 7. This CDR3 has 15 amino acids. In nucleotides, the CDR3 is TGTGCCATCAGCGCCCGGACAGGGGCCAACACTGAAGCTTTCTTT. Protein: CAISARTGANTEAFF.

V gene TRBV3-1 (or the pseudogene TRBV3-2) combines with J gene TRBJ1-1; perhaps TRBD1 as D (6 bases). The CDR3 is 13 residues long. In germline, CDR1 is LGHDT, CDR2 YNNKEL (reference sequence). The V gene lost 4 bases and the J gene lost 11 bases, with 17 bases spanning the gap. The CDR3 bases are TGTGCCAGCAGCCTCGAGGGCAGGGGTTTTGCTTTCTTT. Protein product: CASSLEGRGFAFF.

The sample holds one count of this clone. This chain's CDR3 is CSVEGGDGEKLFF. In DNA form, the CDR3 reads TGCAGCGTTGAGGGGGGTGATGGTGAAAAACTGTTTTTT. The rearrangement uses TRBV29-1 and TRBJ1-4, with a possible D match to TRBD1 (5 bases). Trimming left V 3 bases short and J 7 bases short, with 12 bases between. CDR1 SQVTM and CDR2 ANQGSEA come from the germline V gene. This CDR3 comprises 13 residues.

The chain couples TRBV6-1 to TRBJ2-5; no reliable D call. CDR1 MNHNS and CDR2 SASEGT come from the germline V gene. CDR3 length: 15 amino acids. V gave up 3 bases and J gave up 0 bases, with 11 bases separating them. The CDR3 DNA sequence: TGTGCCAGCAGTGATTTCCCGGGTCACCAAGAGACCCAGTACTTC. Amino acid sequence: CASSDFPGHQETQYF.

The rearrangement links TRBV9 to TRBJ1-1; D may be TRBD1 (6 bases). Germline-derived CDR1 and CDR2 are SGDLS and YYNGEE. The CDR3 is made up of 13 amino acids. V lost 5 bases to trimming and J lost 4 bases, with 12 bases between them. The CDR3 sequence: CASRGEQGTEAFF. Written as DNA, the CDR3 is TGTGCCAGCAGGGGGGAACAGGGCACTGAAGCTTTCTTT.

The rearrangement links TRBV28 to TRBJ2-1; no reliable D call. The CDR3 totals 12 residues. The germline gives CDR1 MDHEN, CDR2 SYDVKM. The ends were cut back, 4 bases at V and 7 bases at J, with 8 bases in the middle. The CDR3 here is CASSSPQNEQFF. The CDR3 region has the DNA TGTGCCAGCAGTTCGCCTCAAAATGAGCAGTTCTTC. Complete variable domain (other parts from reference TRBV28 and TRBJ2-1): DVKVTQSSRYLVKRTGEKVFLECVQDMDHENMFWYRQDPGLGLRLIYFSYDVKMKEKGDIPEGYSVSREKKERFSLILESASTNQTSMYLCASSSPQNEQFFGPGTRLTVL.